The 2 T cell receptor beta chains below all came from one sample that was sequenced in a study of shared clonotypes between healthy human individuals. TCRdb keeps only in-frame clones here, not all; method: immunoSEQ multiplex PCR. The sample consists of about 1.5 million clones, approximately 96% of them appearing once. Sequenced: naive CD4+ T cells sorted from blood. Documented subset: CD45RA+ positively selected. The receptors stem from a man aged 25-40 years in good health.

This chain joins TRBV7-2 and TRBJ2-1; D is uncertain. Germline V gives CDR1 SGHTA, CDR2 FQGNSA. Trimming removed 1 base at V and 1 base at J, with 8 bases between. CDR3 length: 15 amino acids. The CDR3 DNA is TGTGCCAGCAGCTTAGACTCTCAGTCCTACAATGAGCAGTTCTTC. Translating it yields CASSLDSQSYNEQFF.

The V gene is TRBV14, the J gene TRBJ2-1; 11 nucleotides line up with TRBD2. The junction had 2 bases not matched to a gene; V was cut back by 2 bases and J by 2 bases. CDR3 size: 16 residues. Germline V CDR1 and CDR2: SGHDN, FVKESK. The CDR3 DNA is TGTGCCAGCAGCCAAATGACTAGCGGGGCCTACAATGAGCAGTTCTTC. Translation: CASSQMTSGAYNEQFF.